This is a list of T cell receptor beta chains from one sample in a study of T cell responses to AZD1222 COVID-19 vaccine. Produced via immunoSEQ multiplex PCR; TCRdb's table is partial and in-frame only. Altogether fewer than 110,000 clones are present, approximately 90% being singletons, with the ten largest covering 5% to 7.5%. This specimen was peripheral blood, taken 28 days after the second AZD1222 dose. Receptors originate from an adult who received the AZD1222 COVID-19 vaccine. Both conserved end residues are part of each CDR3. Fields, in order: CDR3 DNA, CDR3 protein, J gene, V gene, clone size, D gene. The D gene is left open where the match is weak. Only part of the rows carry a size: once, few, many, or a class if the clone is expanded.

DNA: TGTGCCAGCAGCTTAGAGGTGGCTAGCGGGAGCACAGATACGCAGTATTTT
CDR3: CASSLEVASGSTDTQYF
J: TRBJ2-3
V: TRBV13
size: -
D: TRBD2

DNA: TGTGCCAGCAGCTTGTTTCCCAGGGGATTGGTTCCAGATACGCAGTATTTT
CDR3: CASSLFPRGLVPDTQYF
J: TRBJ2-3
V: TRBV5-4
size: -
D: -

DNA: TGCAGTGCCATAACAGGGGACGAAGCTTTCTTT
CDR3: CSAITGDEAFF
J: TRBJ1-1
V: TRBV20-1
size: -
D: TRBD1

DNA: TGCGCCAGCAGCTTGCTATCAGGGGTGAACACTGAAGCTTTCTTT
CDR3: CASSLLSGVNTEAFF
J: TRBJ1-1
V: TRBV5-1
size: -
D: -

DNA: TGTGCCAGCTCCCCCCCAGGGGCGCGCGAAAAACTGTTTTTT
CDR3: CASSPPGAREKLFF
J: TRBJ1-4
V: TRBV18
size: -
D: -

DNA: TGTGCCAGCAGCTTAGGGGGGACTAGCGGTTTCTTGTTCTTC
CDR3: CASSLGGTSGFLFF
J: TRBJ2-1
V: TRBV7-9
size: -
D: TRBD2

DNA: TGTGCCAGCAGCTTGGGGACTAGCGGGAGTACCACCGGGGAGCTGTTTTTT
CDR3: CASSLGTSGSTTGELFF
J: TRBJ2-2
V: TRBV5-8
size: -
D: TRBD2

DNA: TGTGCCAGCAGCGGAGGAACTAGCTCCTACGAGCAGTACTTC
CDR3: CASSGGTSSYEQYF
J: TRBJ2-7
V: TRBV5-4
size: -
D: -

DNA: TGTGCCAGCAGCAGGGACAGGGAGAACACCGGGGAGCTGTTTTTT
CDR3: CASSRDRENTGELFF
J: TRBJ2-2
V: TRBV2
size: -
D: TRBD1

DNA: TGTGCCAGCACCTCAAGCACAGGGGGGGGATCTGAAGCTTTCTTT
CDR3: CASTSSTGGGSEAFF
J: TRBJ1-1
V: TRBV7-9
size: -
D: TRBD1

DNA: TGTGCCACCAGACGACAGGGCACCGGGGAGCTGTTTTTT
CDR3: CATRRQGTGELFF
J: TRBJ2-2
V: TRBV24-1
size: -
D: TRBD1

DNA: TGTGCCAGCAGCCAAGAGAATTTTCGGGCGGGGAATCAGCCCCAGCATTTT
CDR3: CASSQENFRAGNQPQHF
J: TRBJ1-5
V: TRBV4-2
size: -
D: -

DNA: TGCAGTGCTAGTGGGGGTCTGGACAATCAGCCCCAGCATTTT
CDR3: CSASGGLDNQPQHF
J: TRBJ1-5
V: TRBV20-1
size: -
D: -

DNA: TGTGCCAGCAGCGGGGGCCTGAACACTGAAGCTTTCTTT
CDR3: CASSGGLNTEAFF
J: TRBJ1-1
V: TRBV9
size: once
D: -

DNA: TGTGCCAGCAGCCCCGGACCGGGAAGGAGTGAAAAACTGTTTTTT
CDR3: CASSPGPGRSEKLFF
J: TRBJ1-4
V: TRBV13
size: -
D: -

DNA: TGCGCCAGCAGCCAAATGGGACAAAACACAGATACGCAGTATTTT
CDR3: CASSQMGQNTDTQYF
J: TRBJ2-3
V: TRBV4-1
size: -
D: -

DNA: TGCGCCAGCAGCCAAGTCCACACCGGGACCCCTACCTACGAGCAGTACTTC
CDR3: CASSQVHTGTPTYEQYF
J: TRBJ2-7
V: TRBV4-3
size: -
D: -

DNA: TGCAGCGTTGCCGGGACTAGCGGGGTCGAAGCAGATACGCAGTATTTT
CDR3: CSVAGTSGVEADTQYF
J: TRBJ2-3
V: TRBV29-1
size: -
D: TRBD2

DNA: TGTGCCACCAGCATTTCCACAGGGACCAATCAGCCCCAGCATTTT
CDR3: CATSISTGTNQPQHF
J: TRBJ1-5
V: TRBV15
size: once
D: -

DNA: TGCGCCAGCAGCCATCATCCTAGCGCCTACGAGCAGTACTTC
CDR3: CASSHHPSAYEQYF
J: TRBJ2-7
V: TRBV4-1
size: -
D: -

DNA: TGTGCCAGCAGTTTACTAATGTTCAACGAGCAGTACTTC
CDR3: CASSLLMFNEQYF
J: TRBJ2-7
V: TRBV6-2/TRBV6-3
size: -
D: -

DNA: TGTGCCAGCAGCCCTCCTCAAGCCAGGAACTACGAGCAGTACTTC
CDR3: CASSPPQARNYEQYF
J: TRBJ2-7
V: TRBV3-1/TRBV3-2
size: -
D: -

DNA: TGTGCCTGGGTCACTAATTCACCCCTCCACTTT
CDR3: CAWVTNSPLHF
J: TRBJ1-6
V: TRBV30
size: -
D: -

DNA: TGTGCCAGCAGCGGGGGGACTAGCGGGAGGACCGGGGAGCTGTTTTTT
CDR3: CASSGGTSGRTGELFF
J: TRBJ2-2
V: TRBV11-3
size: -
D: TRBD2

DNA: TGTGCCAGCAGTGAAAGATCGGATACGCAGTATTTT
CDR3: CASSERSDTQYF
J: TRBJ2-3
V: TRBV6-1
size: -
D: -

DNA: TGCGCCAGCAGCCGCAACAATGAGCAGTTCTTC
CDR3: CASSRNNEQFF
J: TRBJ2-1
V: TRBV23-1
size: -
D: -

DNA: TGTGCCAGCAGGAGGGATAGGTTGGGTCAGCCCCAGCATTTT
CDR3: CASRRDRLGQPQHF
J: TRBJ1-5
V: TRBV6-5
size: -
D: -

DNA: TGTGCCCCTACCGGGGGGTCGGGTGAAAAACTGTTTTTT
CDR3: CAPTGGSGEKLFF
J: TRBJ1-4
V: TRBV15
size: -
D: -

DNA: TGTGCCAGCAGCTCTGAATGGGGAGATGGCTACACCTTC
CDR3: CASSSEWGDGYTF
J: TRBJ1-2
V: TRBV5-5
size: -
D: -

DNA: TGTGCCAGCAGTTTTGGTTACGAGCAGTACTTC
CDR3: CASSFGYEQYF
J: TRBJ2-7
V: TRBV28
size: -
D: -

DNA: TGTGCCAGCAGTCAGGTTAGCACAGATACGCAGTATTTT
CDR3: CASSQVSTDTQYF
J: TRBJ2-3
V: TRBV28
size: -
D: -

DNA: TGTGCCAGCAGCAAAGCCCGCTCTGGGGCCAACGTCCTGACTTTC
CDR3: CASSKARSGANVLTF
J: TRBJ2-6
V: TRBV21-1
size: -
D: -

DNA: TGTGCCAGCACTAGACAGGGGGGAATTAACTATGGCTACACCTTC
CDR3: CASTRQGGINYGYTF
J: TRBJ1-2
V: TRBV27
size: -
D: TRBD1

DNA: TGTGCCAGCAGCCTCTCAGGGGGCACTGAAGCTTTCTTT
CDR3: CASSLSGGTEAFF
J: TRBJ1-1
V: TRBV12-3/TRBV12-4
size: once
D: TRBD1

DNA: TGTGCCAGCAGCTTAGACAGGGTCATCACTGAAGCTTTCTTT
CDR3: CASSLDRVITEAFF
J: TRBJ1-1
V: TRBV7-9
size: -
D: -

DNA: TGTGCCTGGAGCCGGGAACCTGCCCTTAATGAAAAACTGTTTTTT
CDR3: CAWSREPALNEKLFF
J: TRBJ1-4
V: TRBV30
size: -
D: -

DNA: TGTGCCAGCAGCTTGGTGGAGACCCAGTACTTC
CDR3: CASSLVETQYF
J: TRBJ2-5
V: TRBV5-5
size: -
D: -

DNA: TGTGCCAGCAGTTGGGACAGGGTGGATGGCTACACCTTC
CDR3: CASSWDRVDGYTF
J: TRBJ1-2
V: TRBV6-5
size: -
D: TRBD1

DNA: TGTGCCAGCAGCTTCCGGGACATTTACAATGAGCAGTTCTTC
CDR3: CASSFRDIYNEQFF
J: TRBJ2-1
V: TRBV7-9
size: once
D: -

DNA: TGTGCCAGCAGCCCGAGTGGGGGGCAGCCCCAGCATTTT
CDR3: CASSPSGGQPQHF
J: TRBJ1-5
V: TRBV3-1/TRBV3-2
size: -
D: -

DNA: TGTGCCTGGACAAGGAACACTGAAGCTTTCTTT
CDR3: CAWTRNTEAFF
J: TRBJ1-1
V: TRBV30
size: -
D: -

DNA: TGTGCCAGCAGCCCGAGGGGGGGTACTGGCTACACCTTC
CDR3: CASSPRGGTGYTF
J: TRBJ1-2
V: TRBV12-3/TRBV12-4
size: -
D: -

DNA: TGCGCCAGCAGCTTTCTCCCCGGGACCGGGGAGCTGTTTTTT
CDR3: CASSFLPGTGELFF
J: TRBJ2-2
V: TRBV5-1
size: -
D: -

DNA: TGTGCCAGCAGCTTTATGGGGGTGCTGAACACCGGGGAGCTGTTTTTT
CDR3: CASSFMGVLNTGELFF
J: TRBJ2-2
V: TRBV7-2
size: -
D: -

DNA: TGTGCCAGCAGTTACCTGGGGTCGGATCAGCCCCAGCATTTT
CDR3: CASSYLGSDQPQHF
J: TRBJ1-5
V: TRBV6-5
size: -
D: -

DNA: TGTGCCACCAGTGACTCCCCCAGGGGAGGGTCCGATCAGCCCCAGCATTTT
CDR3: CATSDSPRGGSDQPQHF
J: TRBJ1-5
V: TRBV24-1
size: -
D: -

DNA: TGCGCCAGCAGCTTGGCCGAGACAGGGGACACCGGGGAGCTGTTTTTT
CDR3: CASSLAETGDTGELFF
J: TRBJ2-2
V: TRBV5-1
size: -
D: TRBD1

DNA: TGCAGCGCTCGGTGGTCTGAGGAGACCGGGGAGCTGTTTTTT
CDR3: CSARWSEETGELFF
J: TRBJ2-2
V: TRBV29-1
size: -
D: -

DNA: TGCGCCAGCAGCCCTCTTGACAACTCAAATCAGCCCCAGCATTTT
CDR3: CASSPLDNSNQPQHF
J: TRBJ1-5
V: TRBV4-1
size: -
D: -

DNA: TGTGCCACCAGTGATCGAGACAGCTATGGCTACACCTTC
CDR3: CATSDRDSYGYTF
J: TRBJ1-2
V: TRBV24-1
size: -
D: -

DNA: TGTGCCAGCAGCGCTAGGATCTCGGCGGCTAATGAAAAACTGTTTTTT
CDR3: CASSARISAANEKLFF
J: TRBJ1-4
V: TRBV7-9
size: -
D: -

DNA: TGCGCCAGCGGAAGGACAGGGGACGAGTACTTC
CDR3: CASGRTGDEYF
J: TRBJ2-4
V: TRBV10-2
size: -
D: TRBD1

DNA: TGTGCCAGTAGTATTGGGGGAGGACCGAGGGTTCCCTACAATGAGCAGTTCTTC
CDR3: CASSIGGGPRVPYNEQFF
J: TRBJ2-1
V: TRBV19
size: once
D: -